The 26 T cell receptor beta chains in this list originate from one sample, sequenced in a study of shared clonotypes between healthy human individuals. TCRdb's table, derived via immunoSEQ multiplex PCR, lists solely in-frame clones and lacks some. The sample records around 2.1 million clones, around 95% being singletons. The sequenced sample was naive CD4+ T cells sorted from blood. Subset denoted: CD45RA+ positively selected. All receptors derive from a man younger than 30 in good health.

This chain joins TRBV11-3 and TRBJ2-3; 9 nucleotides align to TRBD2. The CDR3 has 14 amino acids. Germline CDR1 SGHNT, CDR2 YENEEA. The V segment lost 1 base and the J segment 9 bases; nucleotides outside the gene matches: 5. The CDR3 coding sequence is TGTGCCAGCAGCTTAGTTTCCGGGACTAGCACGCAGTATTTT. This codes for CASSLVSGTSTQYF.

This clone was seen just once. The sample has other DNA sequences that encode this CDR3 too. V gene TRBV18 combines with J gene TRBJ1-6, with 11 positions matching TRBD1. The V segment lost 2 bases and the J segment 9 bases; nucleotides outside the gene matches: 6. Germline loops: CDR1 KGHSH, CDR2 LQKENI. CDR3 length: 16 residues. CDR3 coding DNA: TGTGCCAGCTCACCAGGAGGACAGGGGGCGAGTTCACCCCTCCACTTT. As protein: CASSPGGQGASSPLHF.

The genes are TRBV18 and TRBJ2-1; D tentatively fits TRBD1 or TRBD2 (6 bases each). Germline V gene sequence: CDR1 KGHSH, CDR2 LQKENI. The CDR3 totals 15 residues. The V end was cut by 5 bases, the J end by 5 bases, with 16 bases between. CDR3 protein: CASSIPSGANNEQFF. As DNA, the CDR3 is TGTGCCAGCTCAATACCCTCGGGGGCAAACAATGAGCAGTTCTTC.

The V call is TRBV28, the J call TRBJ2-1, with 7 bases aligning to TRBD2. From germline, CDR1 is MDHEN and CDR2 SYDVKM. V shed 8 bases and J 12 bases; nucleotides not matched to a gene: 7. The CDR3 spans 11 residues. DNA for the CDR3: TGTGCCAGCGGCTTGGGGAGGGGGCAGTTCTTC. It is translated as CASGLGRGQFF.

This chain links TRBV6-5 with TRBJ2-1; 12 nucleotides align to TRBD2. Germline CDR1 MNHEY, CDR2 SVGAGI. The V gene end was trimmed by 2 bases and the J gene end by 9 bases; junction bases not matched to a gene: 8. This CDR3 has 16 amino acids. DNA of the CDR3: TGTGCCAGCAGTTACCTTGCTAGCGGGGGGGCCGGTGAGCAGTTCTTC. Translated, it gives CASSYLASGGAGEQFF.

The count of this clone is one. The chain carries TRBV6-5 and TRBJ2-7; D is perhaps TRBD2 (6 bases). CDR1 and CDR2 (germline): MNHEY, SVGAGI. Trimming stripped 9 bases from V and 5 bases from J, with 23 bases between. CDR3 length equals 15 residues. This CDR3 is CASTHLASPGNEQYF. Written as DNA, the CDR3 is TGTGCCAGTACCCATCTAGCGTCCCCTGGGAACGAGCAGTACTTC.

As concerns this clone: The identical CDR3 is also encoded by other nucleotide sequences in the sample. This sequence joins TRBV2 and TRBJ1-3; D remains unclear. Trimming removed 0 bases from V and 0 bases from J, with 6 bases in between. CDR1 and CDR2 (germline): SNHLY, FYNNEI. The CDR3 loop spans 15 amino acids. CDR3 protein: CASSEAVPSGNTIYF. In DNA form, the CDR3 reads TGTGCCAGCAGTGAAGCGGTCCCCTCTGGAAACACCATATATTTT.

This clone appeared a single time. The CDR3 protein is CASSIDMRNTGELFF. Written as DNA, the CDR3 is TGTGCCAGCAGCATTGACATGAGGAACACCGGGGAGCTGTTTTTT. V gene TRBV7-3 combines with J gene TRBJ2-2; no clear D. Deletions cut 5 bases from V and 1 base from J, with 11 bases between. Germline-derived CDR1 and CDR2 are SGHTA and FQGTGA. The CDR3 runs 15 residues.

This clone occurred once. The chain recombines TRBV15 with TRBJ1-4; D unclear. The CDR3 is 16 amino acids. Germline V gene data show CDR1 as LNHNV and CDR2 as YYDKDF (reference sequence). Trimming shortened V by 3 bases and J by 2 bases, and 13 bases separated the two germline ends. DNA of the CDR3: TGTGCCACCAGCAGGACTCTGGGCGGCACTAATGAAAAACTGTTTTTT. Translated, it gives CATSRTLGGTNEKLFF.

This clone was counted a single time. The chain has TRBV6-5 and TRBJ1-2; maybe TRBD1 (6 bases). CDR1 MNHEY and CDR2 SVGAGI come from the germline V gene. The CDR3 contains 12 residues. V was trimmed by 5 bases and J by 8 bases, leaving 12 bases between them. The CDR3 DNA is TGTGCCAGCAGTCCCGGTACAGGGGGCTACACCTTC. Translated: CASSPGTGGYTF.

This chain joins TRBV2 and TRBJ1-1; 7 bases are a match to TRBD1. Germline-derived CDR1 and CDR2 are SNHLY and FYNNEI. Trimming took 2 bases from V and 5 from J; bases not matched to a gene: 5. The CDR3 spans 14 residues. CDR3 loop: CASSEQGGTTEAFF. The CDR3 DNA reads TGTGCCAGCAGTGAACAGGGGGGTACGACTGAAGCTTTCTTT.

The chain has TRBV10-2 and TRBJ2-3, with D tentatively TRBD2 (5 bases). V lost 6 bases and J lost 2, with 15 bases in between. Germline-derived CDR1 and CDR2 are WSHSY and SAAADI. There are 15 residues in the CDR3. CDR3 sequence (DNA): TGCGCCAGCAGCGACCCCGGGAAGTCCACAGATACGCAGTATTTT. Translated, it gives CASSDPGKSTDTQYF.

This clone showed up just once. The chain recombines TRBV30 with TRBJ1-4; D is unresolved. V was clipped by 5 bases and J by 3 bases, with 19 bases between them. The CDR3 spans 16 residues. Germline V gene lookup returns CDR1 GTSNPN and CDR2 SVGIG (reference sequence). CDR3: CAWSDSVGRANEKLFF. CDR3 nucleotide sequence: TGTGCCTGGTCCGACTCGGTGGGTCGGGCTAATGAAAAACTGTTTTTT. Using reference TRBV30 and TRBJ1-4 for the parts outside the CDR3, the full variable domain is SQTIHQWPATLVQPVGSPLSLECTVEGTSNPNLYWYRQAAGRGLQLLFYSVGIGQISSEVPQNLSASRPQDRQFILSSKKLLLSDSGFYLCAWSDSVGRANEKLFFGSGTQLSVL.

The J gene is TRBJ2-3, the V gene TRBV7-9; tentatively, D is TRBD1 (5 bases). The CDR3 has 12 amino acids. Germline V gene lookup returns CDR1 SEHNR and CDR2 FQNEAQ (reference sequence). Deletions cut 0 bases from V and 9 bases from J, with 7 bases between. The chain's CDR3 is CASSLAGQTQYF. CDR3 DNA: TGTGCCAGCAGCTTAGCCGGACAAACGCAGTATTTT. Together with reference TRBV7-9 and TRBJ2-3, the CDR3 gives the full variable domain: DTGVSQNPRHKITKRGQNVTFRCDPISEHNRLYWYRQTLGQGPEFLTYFQNEAQLEKSRLLSDRFSAERPKGSFSTLEIQRTEQGDSAMYLCASSLAGQTQYFGPGTRLTVL.

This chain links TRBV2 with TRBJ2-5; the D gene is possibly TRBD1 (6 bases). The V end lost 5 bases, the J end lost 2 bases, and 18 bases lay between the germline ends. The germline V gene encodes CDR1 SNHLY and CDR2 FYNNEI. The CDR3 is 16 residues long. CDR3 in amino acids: CASSQQGSVSQETQYF. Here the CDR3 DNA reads TGTGCCAGCAGTCAACAGGGATCCGTTTCTCAAGAGACCCAGTACTTC.

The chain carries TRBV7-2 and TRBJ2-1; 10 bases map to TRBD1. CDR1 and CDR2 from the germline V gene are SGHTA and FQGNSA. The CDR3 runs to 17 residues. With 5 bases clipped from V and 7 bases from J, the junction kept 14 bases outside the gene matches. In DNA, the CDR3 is TGTGCCAGCAGCACGCGCCCGAGGGACAGGGGTTGGAATGAGCAGTTCTTC. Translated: CASSTRPRDRGWNEQFF.

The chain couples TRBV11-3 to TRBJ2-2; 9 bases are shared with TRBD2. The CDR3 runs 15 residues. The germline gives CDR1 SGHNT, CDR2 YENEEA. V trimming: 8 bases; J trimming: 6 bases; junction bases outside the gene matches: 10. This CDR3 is CASSYSGSSAGELFF. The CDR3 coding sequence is TGTGCCAGCTCATATAGCGGGAGCTCCGCCGGGGAGCTGTTTTTT.

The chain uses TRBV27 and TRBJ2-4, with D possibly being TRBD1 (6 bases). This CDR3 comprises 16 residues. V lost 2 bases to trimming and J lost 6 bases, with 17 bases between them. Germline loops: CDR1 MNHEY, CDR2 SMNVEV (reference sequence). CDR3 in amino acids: CASSLGTTGLTNIQYF. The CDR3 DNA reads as TGTGCCAGCAGTTTAGGGACCACAGGGCTGACAAACATTCAGTACTTC.

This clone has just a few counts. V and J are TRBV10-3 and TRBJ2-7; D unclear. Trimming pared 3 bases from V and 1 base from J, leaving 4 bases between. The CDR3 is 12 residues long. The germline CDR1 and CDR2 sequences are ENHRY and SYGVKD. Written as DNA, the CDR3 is TGTGCCATCAGTGACAAGTCCTACGAGCAGTACTTC. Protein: CAISDKSYEQYF.

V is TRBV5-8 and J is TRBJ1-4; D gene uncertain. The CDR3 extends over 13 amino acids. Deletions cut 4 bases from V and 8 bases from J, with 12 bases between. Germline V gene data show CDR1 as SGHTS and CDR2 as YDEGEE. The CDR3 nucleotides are TGTGCCAGCAGCCAGGTGGGAGGAGAAAAACTGTTTTTT. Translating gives CASSQVGGEKLFF.

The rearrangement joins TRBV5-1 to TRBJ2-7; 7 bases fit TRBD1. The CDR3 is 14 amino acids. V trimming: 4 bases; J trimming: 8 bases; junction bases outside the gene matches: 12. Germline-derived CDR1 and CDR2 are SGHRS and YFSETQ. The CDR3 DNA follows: TGCGCCAGCAGCCCCTTTTCGACAGGGTCCCAGCAGTACTTC. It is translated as CASSPFSTGSQQYF.

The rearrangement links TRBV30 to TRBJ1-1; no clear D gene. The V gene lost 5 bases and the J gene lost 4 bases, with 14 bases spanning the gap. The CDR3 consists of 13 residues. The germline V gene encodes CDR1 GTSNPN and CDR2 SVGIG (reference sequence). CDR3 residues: CAWVPLRGTEAFF. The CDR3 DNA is TGTGCCTGGGTCCCCCTTCGGGGCACTGAAGCTTTCTTT.

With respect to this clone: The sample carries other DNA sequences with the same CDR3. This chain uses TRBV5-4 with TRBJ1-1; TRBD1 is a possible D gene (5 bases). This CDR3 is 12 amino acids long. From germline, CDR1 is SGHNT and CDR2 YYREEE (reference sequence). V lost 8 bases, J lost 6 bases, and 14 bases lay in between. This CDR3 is CASRSQGSEAFF. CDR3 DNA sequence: TGTGCCAGTAGAAGTCAGGGCTCTGAAGCTTTCTTT.

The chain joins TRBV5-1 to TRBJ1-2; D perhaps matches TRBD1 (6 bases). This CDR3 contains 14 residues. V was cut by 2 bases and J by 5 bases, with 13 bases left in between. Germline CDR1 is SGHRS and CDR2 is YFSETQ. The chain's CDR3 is CASSFQGSSYGYTF. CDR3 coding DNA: TGCGCCAGCAGCTTCCAGGGGTCTAGTTATGGCTACACCTTC. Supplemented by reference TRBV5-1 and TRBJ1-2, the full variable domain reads KAGVTQTPRYLIKTRGQQVTLSCSPISGHRSVSWYQQTPGQGLQFLFEYFSETQRNKGNFPGRFSGRQFSNSRSEMNVSTLELGDSALYLCASSFQGSSYGYTFGSGTRLTVV.

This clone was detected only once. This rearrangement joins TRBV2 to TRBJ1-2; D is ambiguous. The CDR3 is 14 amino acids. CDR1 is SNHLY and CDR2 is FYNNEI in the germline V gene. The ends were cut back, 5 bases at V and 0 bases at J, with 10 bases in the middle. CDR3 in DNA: TGTGCCAGCAGTAGCGGGGTCGCTAACTATGGCTACACCTTC. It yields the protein CASSSGVANYGYTF.

DNA of the CDR3: TGTGCCAGTTCGGACAAGAGCTCCTATAATTCACCCCTCCACTTT. It specifies CASSDKSSYNSPLHF. This chain joins TRBV19 and TRBJ1-6; D perhaps matches TRBD1 (5 bases). The CDR3 is 15 residues long. Trimming removed 8 bases at V and 0 bases at J, with 11 bases between. CDR1 and CDR2 (germline): LNHDA, SQIVND (reference sequence).